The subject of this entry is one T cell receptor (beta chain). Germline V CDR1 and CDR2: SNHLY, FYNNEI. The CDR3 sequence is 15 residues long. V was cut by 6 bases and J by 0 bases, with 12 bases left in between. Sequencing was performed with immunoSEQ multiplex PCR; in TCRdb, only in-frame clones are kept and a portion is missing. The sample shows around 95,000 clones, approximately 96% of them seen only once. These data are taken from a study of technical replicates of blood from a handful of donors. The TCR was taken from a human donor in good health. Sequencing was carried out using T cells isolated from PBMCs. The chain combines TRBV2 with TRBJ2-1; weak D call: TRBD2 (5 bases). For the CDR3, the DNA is TGTGCCAGCAGACCCGGACTTGACTCCTACAATGAGCAGTTCTTC. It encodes CASRPGLDSYNEQFF.